One sample yielded the 13 T cell receptor beta chains listed below, sequenced in a study of T cells in Graves' hyperthyroidism and ophthalmopathy. Researchers amplified the TCR beta CDR3 regions from RNA transcripts. The HTBI set primed first-round TCR CDR3 RT-PCR. TCRdb re-called the multiplex PCR reads with MiXCR, one entry per CDR3 protein. The table lists roughly 500,000 distinct CDR3 sequences, 40% to 55% of them singletons. The sample taken for sequencing was peripheral blood or thyroid tissue (not recorded which). These receptor sequences come from an adult woman with Graves' disease, either hyperthyroidism or ophthalmopathy (not recorded which).

For this clonotype: Since a much larger clone is just one base distant, this may be a read error. The chain uses TRBV11-2 and TRBJ1-4; D is undetermined. The CDR3 has 17 residues. CDR1 and CDR2 (germline): SGHAT, FQNNGV. CDR3 protein: CVSSFQTMGRWNEKLFF. For the CDR3, the DNA is TGTGTCAGCAGCTTTCAAACGATGGGGAGGTGGAATGAAAAACTGTTTTTT.

This clonotype was counted between two and nine times. V is TRBV24-1 and J is TRBJ1-3; 7 nucleotides line up with TRBD1. The V segment lost 3 bases and the J segment 3 bases; nucleotides outside the gene matches: 4. Germline V CDR1 and CDR2: KGHDR, SFDVKD. This CDR3 contains 15 residues. CDR3 sequence (DNA): TGTGCCACCAGTGATCCTCGACAGGGTGGAAACACCATATATTTT. Its translation is CATSDPRQGGNTIYF.

As to this clonotype: This CDR3 is missing its conserved last phenylalanine or tryptophan, likely due to a read error. No DNA is shown, since the ends of the CDR3 on it are uncertain; the CDR3 is the one TCRdb lists. The chain couples TRBV2 to TRBJ2-6; the table's D call of TRBD2 was not tested on the DNA. Including both end residues, the CDR3 is 12 amino acids long. CDR1 SNHLY and CDR2 FYNNEI come from the germline V gene. CDR3 amino acids: CASSDGTSGRNT.

There are many counts of this clonotype. This chain uses TRBV25-1 with TRBJ1-3, with D uncertain. Germline assignment: CDR1 MGHDK and CDR2 SYGVNS. Between the trimmed V and J ends, which lost 2 bases and 4 bases, there was a span of 12 bases. The CDR3 totals 15 residues. The DNA of the CDR3 is TGTGCCAGCAGTGAACTAGGGCAGGCCGGAAACACCATATATTTT. Translating it yields CASSELGQAGNTIYF. Supplemented by reference TRBV25-1 and TRBJ1-3, the full variable domain reads EADIYQTPRYLVIGTGKKITLECSQTMGHDKMYWYQQDPGMELHLIHYSYGVNSTEKGDLSSESTVSRIRTEHFPLTLESARPSHTSQYLCASSELGQAGNTIYFGEGSWLTVV.

At least ten counts were recorded for this clonotype. The chain combines TRBV6-1 with TRBJ2-2; tentatively, D is TRBD1 or TRBD2 (5 bases each). Germline V gives CDR1 MNHNS, CDR2 SASEGT. CDR3 length: 14 residues. V was clipped by 8 bases and J by 1 base, with 11 bases between them. CDR3 nucleotides: TGTGCCAGCCGGGGCGGCAAGAACACCGGGGAGCTGTTTTTT. Its translation is CASRGGKNTGELFF.

The chain joins TRBV2 to TRBJ2-5; the match to TRBD1 covers 7 bases. The CDR3 spans 13 residues. V dropped 8 bases and J dropped 9; count of bases not matched to a gene: 12. Germline lookup yields CDR1 SNHLY and CDR2 FYNNEI. The CDR3 DNA reads TGTGCCAGCCAGGGGGATAGCAATCAGCCCCAGTACTTC. Translating gives CASQGDSNQPQYF.

In this sample, this clonotype turned up once. The chain couples TRBV10-3 to TRBJ1-3; D call uncertain. Germline CDR1 and CDR2: ENHRY and SYGVKD. This CDR3 is built from 15 residues. Trimming pared 3 bases from V and 1 base from J, leaving 10 bases between. CDR3 nucleotide sequence: TGTGCCATCAGTGACGAGGTTTATTCTGGAAACACCATATATTTT. Protein product: CAISDEVYSGNTIYF.

V gene TRBV20-1 combines with J gene TRBJ2-5; 9 bases align to TRBD1. J gave up 5 bases and V 4 bases, and 14 bases lay outside the gene matches. This CDR3 has 16 amino acids. The germline gives CDR1 DFQATT, CDR2 SNEGSKA (reference sequence). CDR3 DNA sequence: TGCAGTGCTATCGACCCACGGGACAGGGTTAGGGAGACCCAGTACTTC. Its protein product is CSAIDPRDRVRETQYF.

The chain is built from TRBV27 and TRBJ1-5; D might be TRBD1 (6 bases). The CDR3 covers 14 residues. Trimming pared 6 bases from V and 1 base from J, leaving 10 bases between. Germline-derived CDR1 and CDR2 are MNHEY and SMNVEV (reference sequence). For the CDR3, the DNA is TGTGCCAGCAGGCTACAGGGAAGCAATCAGCCCCAGCATTTT. Translation gives CASRLQGSNQPQHF.

This clonotype came up a few times. The rearrangement uses TRBV18 and TRBJ1-1; D is unresolved. Trimming cost V 1 base and J 4 bases, with 13 bases left between them. Germline CDR1 KGHSH, CDR2 LQKENI. The length of the CDR3 is 15 residues. CDR3 residues: CASSPLDGGGTEAFF. CDR3 in DNA: TGTGCCAGCTCACCACTGGACGGAGGAGGCACTGAAGCTTTCTTT. The full variable domain, completed using reference TRBV18 and TRBJ1-1, is NAGVMQNPRHLVRRRGQEARLRCSPMKGHSHVYWYRQLPEEGLKFMVYLQKENIIDESGMPKERFSAEFPKEGPSILRIQQVVRGDSAAYFCASSPLDGGGTEAFFGQGTRLTVV.

The chain recombines TRBV29-1 with TRBJ1-1; D perhaps matches TRBD1 (5 bases). Trimming left V 0 bases short and J 4 bases short, with 12 bases between. This CDR3 comprises 14 residues. Germline V gene lookup returns CDR1 SQVTM and CDR2 ANQGSEA. The CDR3 loop reads CSVEEGGVGTEAFF. The CDR3 bases are TGCAGCGTTGAAGAGGGGGGGGTAGGCACTGAAGCTTTCTTT.

There are many counts of this clonotype. The CDR3 sequence: CASSLAQNYGYTF. CDR3 in DNA: TGCGCCAGCAGCTTGGCCCAAAACTATGGCTACACCTTC. V usage is TRBV5-1 and J usage is TRBJ1-2; D not resolved. In germline, CDR1 is SGHRS, CDR2 YFSETQ. Trimming shortened V by 0 bases and J by 2 bases, and 5 bases separated the two germline ends. The length of the CDR3 is 13 residues.

Comment on this clonotype: Relative to the germline gene, one junction end is altered; a read error may explain this. In DNA form, the CDR3 reads TGCGCCAGCAGCTCGATTCCGGGACAGGGGAAGTATGGCTACACCTTC. As protein: CASSSIPGQGKYGYTF. The chain is built from TRBV5-5 and TRBJ1-2; 10 bases line up with TRBD1. This CDR3 has 16 amino acids. The germline V gene has CDR1 SGHKS and CDR2 YYEKEE (reference sequence).